Shown below are 4 T cell receptor beta chains from a single sample sequenced in a study of T cell responses to AZD1222 COVID-19 vaccine. The repertoire was sequenced with immunoSEQ multiplex PCR; TCRdb's copy has only in-frame clones and lacks some. The repertoire holds under 150,000 clones, with roughly 88% as singletons. Sequenced material: peripheral blood, taken 28 days after the second AZD1222 dose. The receptors stem from an adult who received the AZD1222 COVID-19 vaccine.

This chain joins TRBV2 and TRBJ1-4; D might be TRBD1 (5 bases). Between the trimmed V and J ends, which lost 2 bases and 5 bases, there was a span of 12 bases. The germline gives CDR1 SNHLY, CDR2 FYNNEI. The CDR3 length is 15 residues. CDR3 nucleotide sequence: TGTGCCAGCAGTGAACGGGACGCCCAGAATGAAAAACTGTTTTTT. Its translation: CASSERDAQNEKLFF.

The rearrangement joins TRBV10-3 to TRBJ1-1, with 10 bases that match TRBD1. CDR1 and CDR2 (germline): ENHRY, SYGVKD. Trimming removed 4 bases from V and 0 bases from J; junction bases left unmatched: 5. The CDR3 totals 16 residues. DNA of the CDR3: TGTGCCATCAGTGGAAGGGACAGGGGAGTGAACACTGAAGCTTTCTTT. Translation gives CAISGRDRGVNTEAFF.

This chain connects TRBV5-1 to TRBJ2-7, with 9 bases that match TRBD1. Germline loops: CDR1 SGHRS, CDR2 YFSETQ. This CDR3 spans 15 amino acids. V lost 2 bases and J lost 8; bases outside the gene matches: 11. CDR3 sequence: CASSLDRGTGTKQYF. The CDR3 DNA is TGCGCCAGCAGCTTAGATCGGGGGACAGGGACTAAGCAGTACTTC.

This chain connects TRBV12-3 or TRBV12-4 to TRBJ2-3; a possible D gene is TRBD1 (5 bases). The CDR3 is 13 amino acids. V was shortened by 4 bases and J by 2 bases, with 7 bases between the two germline ends. The CDR3 DNA sequence: TGTGCCAGCAGTTGGGGCGCCACAGATACGCAGTATTTT. Its translation is CASSWGATDTQYF.